This TCR beta chain was captured in a study of spatial heterogeneity in lung cancer. Individually, TCR cDNA molecules were each labelled with a unique molecular identifier. TCRdb fed the 5' RACE reads into MiXCR, producing one record per CDR3 protein. The sample has approximately 18,000 distinct CDR3 sequences; 5% to 7% are singletons. Findings and caveats of the study: Beta chains had 12% to 15% coverage of tumor T cells, and alpha chains had around 7%. Counts that tracked tumor mutation counts were those of expanded intratumoral alpha and beta TCRs.

With regard to this clonotype: Its specificity is not known.

The CDR3 is made up of 14 amino acids. Germline loops: CDR1 SGHTA, CDR2 FQGNSA. V was trimmed by 1 base and J by 1 base, leaving 7 bases between them. Time point reported: sample taken at primary tumor resection. Tumor, nontumor lung or frozen PBMC supplied whole RNA that was sequenced unsorted. The source material was lung tumor tissue, sampled at surgery. This sequence joins TRBV7-2 and TRBJ1-2; D is ambiguous. This TCR derives from a female donor with early-stage non-small cell lung cancer. CDR3 DNA sequence: TGTGCCAGCAGCTTAGGGCCGAATAACTATGGCTACACCTTC. Protein sequence: CASSLGPNNYGYTF.